The 25 T cell receptor beta chains given below trace back to one sample, sequenced in a study of T-cell memory formation after mild COVID-19. TCRdb re-called the 5' RACE reads with MiXCR, one entry per CDR3 protein. The sample holds a few hundred thousand distinct CDR3 sequences; roughly 26% are singletons and the top ten take roughly 9.7%. Sample: PBMCs or a T cell subset sorted from them (not recorded which). All receptors derive from an adult woman who had mild COVID-19 (a few samples of this study predate the infection). Cell type and time point are not known.

This clonotype was seen a few times. CDR3 region: CSARETYEQYF. As DNA, the CDR3 is TGCAGTGCTAGGGAAACTTACGAGCAGTACTTC. The chain joins TRBV20-1 to TRBJ2-7; no reliable D call. V lost 3 bases and J 4 bases, leaving 7 bases between the germline ends. The CDR3 has 11 residues. Germline loops: CDR1 DFQATT, CDR2 SNEGSKA (reference sequence).

This clonotype turned up a few times. The chain links TRBV7-2 to TRBJ2-3, with a tentative D call TRBD2 (5 bases). CDR3 length equals 15 residues. Deletions cut 1 base from V and 6 bases from J, with 14 bases between. CDR1 and CDR2 from the germline V gene are SGHTA and FQGNSA. CDR3 DNA: TGTGCCAGCAGCTTAGTAGCGTCTAGTAGGGATACGCAGTATTTT. This translates into CASSLVASSRDTQYF.

This chain connects TRBV28 to TRBJ1-5, with D hard to call. Looked up from germline, CDR1 is MDHEN and CDR2 is SYDVKM. V lost 6 bases, J lost 0 bases, and 12 bases lay in between. The CDR3 loop spans 15 amino acids. This CDR3 is CASRSGKYSNQPQHF. DNA of the CDR3: TGTGCCAGCAGATCGGGGAAGTATAGCAATCAGCCCCAGCATTTT.

The chain links TRBV7-9 to TRBJ2-1, with 9 bases fitting TRBD2. The CDR3 loop spans 16 amino acids. The trim removed 7 bases at V and 8 bases at J, leaving 15 bases unmatched. The V gene's germline CDR1 is SEHNR and CDR2 FQNEAQ (reference sequence). CDR3 bases: TGTGCCAGCATCTCCACCGGGACTAGCATCAGGCATGAGCAGTTCTTC. Its protein product is CASISTGTSIRHEQFF.

There are a few counts of this clonotype. The rearrangement joins TRBV20-1 to TRBJ2-3, with D possibly matching TRBD1 (5 bases). CDR1 and CDR2 (germline): DFQATT, SNEGSKA (reference sequence). The CDR3 spans 17 residues. The V and J ends lost 1 base and 0 bases respectively, with 17 bases between them. In DNA, the CDR3 is TGCAGTGCTAGAGCAGGGTATATGGTCTCTAGCACAGATACGCAGTATTTT. Amino acid sequence: CSARAGYMVSSTDTQYF.

This clonotype was seen only a few times. The chain couples TRBV25-1 to TRBJ2-7; the D is unclear. Germline CDR1 is MGHDK and CDR2 is SYGVNS. V shed 0 bases and J shed 4 bases, with 7 bases lying between them. This CDR3 is built from 13 residues. The CDR3 DNA follows: TGTGCCAGCAGTGAATACAATGCGTACGAGCAGTACTTC. It specifies CASSEYNAYEQYF.

This sequence joins TRBV5-1 and TRBJ2-2; no definite D call. CDR3 length: 14 amino acids. In germline, CDR1 is SGHRS, CDR2 YFSETQ. Between the trimmed V and J ends, which lost 0 bases and 4 bases, there was a span of 7 bases. CDR3 in DNA: TGCGCCAGCAGCTTGGATTCCCCCACCGGGGAGCTGTTTTTT. Amino acid sequence: CASSLDSPTGELFF. Based on the CDR3 plus reference TRBV5-1 and TRBJ2-2, the full variable domain is KAGVTQTPRYLIKTRGQQVTLSCSPISGHRSVSWYQQTPGQGLQFLFEYFSETQRNKGNFPGRFSGRQFSNSRSEMNVSTLELGDSALYLCASSLDSPTGELFFGEGSRLTVL.

This clonotype was picked up a small number of times. The chain is built from TRBV6-2 or TRBV6-3 and TRBJ2-7; maybe TRBD1 (5 bases). CDR1 is MNHEY and CDR2 is SVGEGT in the germline V gene. Trimming took 1 base from V and 0 from J, leaving 10 bases between them. CDR3 length equals 15 residues. The CDR3: CASSYLTVDSYEQYF. Written as DNA, the CDR3 is TGTGCCAGCAGTTACTTGACAGTGGACTCCTACGAGCAGTACTTC.

The chain uses TRBV6-2 or TRBV6-3 and TRBJ1-2; possible D gene TRBD1, 5 bases. CDR3 length equals 15 residues. Deletions cut 6 bases from V and 6 bases from J, with 20 bases between. Germline CDR1 is MNHEY and CDR2 is SVGEGT. The CDR3 sequence: CASSNSLGGIDGYTF. CDR3 DNA sequence: TGTGCCAGCAGCAATTCTTTGGGGGGTATCGATGGCTACACCTTC.

This chain joins TRBV6-5 and TRBJ1-2, with D possibly TRBD1 on 5 matching bases. Germline V gives CDR1 MNHEY, CDR2 SVGAGI. V was shortened by 5 bases and J by 2 bases, with 12 bases between the two germline ends. CDR3 length: 14 amino acids. In nucleotides, the CDR3 is TGTGCCAGCAGTCAACACAGGAACAACTATGGCTACACCTTC. The encoded protein is CASSQHRNNYGYTF.

This chain connects TRBV20-1 to TRBJ2-7; 12 bases align to TRBD2. This CDR3 has 16 amino acids. J lost 3 bases, V lost 6 bases, and 12 bases had no gene match. Looked up from germline, CDR1 is DFQATT and CDR2 is SNEGSKA (reference sequence). The CDR3 bases are TGCAGTGCCGTCCCAAGAAAACTAGCGGGGGGCTACGAGCAGTACTTC. Protein: CSAVPRKLAGGYEQYF.

This clonotype was detected only a few times. The CDR3 DNA is TGTGCCAGCAGGGGACTACAAGTAGCCTACGAGCAGTACTTC. It translates to CASRGLQVAYEQYF. The chain employs TRBV2 and TRBJ2-7, with 7 bases aligning to TRBD2. The CDR3 totals 14 residues. Germline lookup yields CDR1 SNHLY and CDR2 FYNNEI. With V trimmed by 6 bases and J by 2 bases, 7 bases remained unmatched.

This chain uses TRBV5-1 with TRBJ2-3; D might be TRBD1 (5 bases). V was trimmed by 2 bases and J by 6 bases, leaving 10 bases between them. The germline V gene encodes CDR1 SGHRS and CDR2 YFSETQ. The CDR3 is made up of 13 amino acids. The CDR3 nucleotides read TGCGCCAGCAGCTTTGGGGCTTCGGATACGCAGTATTTT. Protein: CASSFGASDTQYF. Looking up the rest from reference TRBV5-1 and TRBJ2-3 gives the full variable domain: KAGVTQTPRYLIKTRGQQVTLSCSPISGHRSVSWYQQTPGQGLQFLFEYFSETQRNKGNFPGRFSGRQFSNSRSEMNVSTLELGDSALYLCASSFGASDTQYFGPGTRLTVL.

This clonotype was counted between two and nine times. The chain combines TRBV20-1 with TRBJ2-1, with D possibly TRBD2 on 7 matching bases. V was clipped by 6 bases and J by 4 bases, with 19 bases between them. Per germline, CDR1 DFQATT and CDR2 SNEGSKA (reference sequence). CDR3 length equals 15 residues. In DNA, the CDR3 is TGCAGTGCCGTGCCACGGGGGGCACTATACAATGAGCAGTTCTTC. Protein product: CSAVPRGALYNEQFF.

This clonotype was detected only a few times. The chain links TRBV5-1 to TRBJ2-2, with unresolved D. The ends were cut back, 2 bases at V and 0 bases at J, with 8 bases in the middle. The CDR3 runs 15 residues. Germline assignment: CDR1 SGHRS and CDR2 YFSETQ. The CDR3 spells CASSLFGPNTGELFF. In nucleotides, the CDR3 is TGCGCCAGCAGCTTATTTGGCCCGAACACCGGGGAGCTGTTTTTT.

In its sample, this clonotype was seen a few times. This sequence joins TRBV29-1 and TRBJ2-7, with D possibly TRBD1 on 6 matching bases. The V and J ends lost 4 bases and 7 bases respectively, with 14 bases between them. The CDR3 sequence is 12 residues long. Per the germline V gene, CDR1 is SQVTM and CDR2 is ANQGSEA. The CDR3 bases are TGCAGCGTTGCTTACAGGGTAGGAGAGCAGTACTTC. Translating it yields CSVAYRVGEQYF.

This sequence joins TRBV14 and TRBJ1-6; D remains unclear. The CDR3 has 17 residues. V was shortened by 1 base and J by 0 bases, with 10 bases between the two germline ends. Germline loops: CDR1 SGHDN, CDR2 FVKESK. The CDR3 protein is CASSQVSSYSYNSPLHF. The CDR3 nucleotides read TGTGCCAGCAGCCAAGTATCCAGTTACTCCTATAATTCACCCCTCCACTTT.

The gene calls are TRBV12-3 or TRBV12-4 and TRBJ2-7, with D possibly TRBD1 on 6 matching bases. This CDR3 contains 14 residues. V lost 0 bases, J lost 0 bases, and 6 bases lay in between. This chain's CDR3 is CASSLAGHSYEQYF. The CDR3 nucleotides are TGTGCCAGCAGTTTAGCGGGACACTCCTACGAGCAGTACTTC.

This clonotype turned up a few times. V and J are TRBV7-9 and TRBJ1-6; D possibly corresponds to TRBD1 (6 bases). The CDR3 runs to 15 residues. Per germline, CDR1 SEHNR and CDR2 FQNEAQ (reference sequence). Trimming took 2 bases from V and 7 from J, leaving 12 bases between them. The CDR3: CASSLPGVGNSPLHF. In nucleotides, the CDR3 is TGTGCCAGCAGCTTACCAGGGGTAGGCAATTCACCCCTCCACTTT.

V usage is TRBV7-9 and J usage is TRBJ1-1; no clear D. Germline CDR1 reads SEHNR; CDR2 reads FQNEAQ (reference sequence). The CDR3 runs to 15 residues. V lost 7 bases and J lost 1, with 16 bases in between. As DNA, the CDR3 is TGTGCCAGCACCGATTTGAGACGGGGGAACACTGAAGCTTTCTTT. Amino acids: CASTDLRRGNTEAFF.

There are a few counts of this clonotype. The chain links TRBV29-1 to TRBJ2-7, with 11 bases fitting TRBD2. This CDR3 is 14 amino acids long. Germline values: CDR1 SQVTM, CDR2 ANQGSEA. V lost 5 bases, J lost 2 bases, and 5 bases stayed unmatched. This CDR3 is CSVSLTSGTYEQYF. Written as DNA, the CDR3 is TGCAGCGTTAGCTTGACTAGCGGGACCTACGAGCAGTACTTC.

The V and J genes are TRBV6-2 or TRBV6-3 and TRBJ2-1, with D perhaps given as TRBD1 or TRBD2 (5 bases each). The CDR3 is made up of 12 amino acids. The V end lost 4 bases, the J end lost 5 bases, and 6 bases lay between the germline ends. Germline V lookup: CDR1 MNHEY, CDR2 SVGEGT. The CDR3 DNA follows: TGTGCCAGCAGTTGGGGGAACAATGAGCAGTTCTTC. Protein sequence: CASSWGNNEQFF.

This chain connects TRBV24-1 to TRBJ2-1, with 7 bases fitting TRBD1. CDR1 is KGHDR, CDR2 SFDVKD, per germline. The CDR3 consists of 19 residues. With 3 bases clipped from V and 5 bases from J, the junction kept 18 bases outside the gene matches. CDR3 DNA sequence: TGTGCCACCAGTGATACGGGACAGCCCATCGGACACACCAACAATGAGCAGTTCTTC. Translated: CATSDTGQPIGHTNNEQFF.

This clonotype turned up a few times. The J gene is TRBJ1-5, the V gene TRBV20-1, with TRBD1 matching 7 bases. Germline V CDR1 and CDR2: DFQATT, SNEGSKA (reference sequence). J lost 2 bases, V lost 3 bases, and 10 bases had no gene match. The CDR3 is 16 residues long. The CDR3 loop reads CSARRRGTVGNQPQHF. The CDR3 DNA reads TGCAGTGCTAGGAGGCGAGGGACAGTCGGCAATCAGCCCCAGCATTTT.

This clonotype was detected a few times. J is TRBJ2-2 and V is TRBV5-6; D gene uncertain. Germline V gives CDR1 SGHDT, CDR2 YYEEEE. The CDR3 has 12 residues. V was shortened by 3 bases and J by 6 bases, with 6 bases between the two germline ends. In DNA, the CDR3 is TGTGCCAGCAGCTGGGTGTCCGGGGAGCTGTTTTTT. This encodes CASSWVSGELFF.